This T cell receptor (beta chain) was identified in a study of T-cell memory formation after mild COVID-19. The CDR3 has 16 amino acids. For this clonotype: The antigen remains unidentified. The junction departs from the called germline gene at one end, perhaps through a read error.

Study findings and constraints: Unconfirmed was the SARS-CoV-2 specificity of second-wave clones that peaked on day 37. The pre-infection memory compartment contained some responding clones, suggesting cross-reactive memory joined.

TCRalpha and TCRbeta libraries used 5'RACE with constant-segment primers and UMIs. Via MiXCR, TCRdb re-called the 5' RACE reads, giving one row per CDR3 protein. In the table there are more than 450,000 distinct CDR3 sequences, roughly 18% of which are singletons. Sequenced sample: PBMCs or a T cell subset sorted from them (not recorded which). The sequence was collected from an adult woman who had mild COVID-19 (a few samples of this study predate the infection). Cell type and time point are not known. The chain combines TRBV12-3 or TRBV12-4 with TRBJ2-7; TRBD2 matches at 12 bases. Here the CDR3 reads CASSPSGGASSCEQYF. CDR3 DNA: TGTGCCAGCAGTCCTAGCGGGGGGGCCTCCTCCTGCGAGCAGTACTTC.